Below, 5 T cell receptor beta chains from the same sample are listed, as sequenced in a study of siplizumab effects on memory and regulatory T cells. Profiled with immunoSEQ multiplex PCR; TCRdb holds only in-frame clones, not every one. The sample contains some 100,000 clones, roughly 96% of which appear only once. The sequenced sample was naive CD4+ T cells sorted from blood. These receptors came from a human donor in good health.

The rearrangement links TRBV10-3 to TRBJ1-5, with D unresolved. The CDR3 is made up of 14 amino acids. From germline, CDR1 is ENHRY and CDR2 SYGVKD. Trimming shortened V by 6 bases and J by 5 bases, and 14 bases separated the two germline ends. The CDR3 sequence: CAIREAIGDQPQHF. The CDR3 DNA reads TGTGCCATCAGAGAGGCCATTGGGGATCAGCCCCAGCATTTT.

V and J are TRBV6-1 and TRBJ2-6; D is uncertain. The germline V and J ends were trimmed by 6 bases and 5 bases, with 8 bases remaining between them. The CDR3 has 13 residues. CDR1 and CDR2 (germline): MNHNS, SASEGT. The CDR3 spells CASRAAWANVLTF. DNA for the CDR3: TGTGCCAGCAGGGCGGCCTGGGCCAACGTCCTGACTTTC.

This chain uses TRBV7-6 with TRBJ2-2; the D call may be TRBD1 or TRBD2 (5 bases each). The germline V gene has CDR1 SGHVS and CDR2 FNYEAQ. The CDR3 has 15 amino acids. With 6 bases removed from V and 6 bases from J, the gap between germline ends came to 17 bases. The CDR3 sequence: CASRTRAGAAGELFF. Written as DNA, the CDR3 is TGTGCCAGCAGGACGAGGGCCGGGGCGGCCGGGGAGCTGTTTTTT.

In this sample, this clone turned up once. The CDR3, as DNA: TGCGCCAGCAGTGAGTCTGGACAGGGAAGTGCACCCCTCCACTTT. Encoded protein: CASSESGQGSAPLHF. The chain has TRBV10-2 and TRBJ1-6, with TRBD1 matching 8 bases. In germline, CDR1 is WSHSY, CDR2 SAAADI. V was pared by 0 bases and J by 11 bases, with 6 bases of the junction left unmatched. This CDR3 is 15 amino acids long.

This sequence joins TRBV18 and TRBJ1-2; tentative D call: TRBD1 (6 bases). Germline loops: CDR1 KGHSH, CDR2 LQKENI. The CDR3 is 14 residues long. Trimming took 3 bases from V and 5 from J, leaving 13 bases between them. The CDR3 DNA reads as TGTGCCAGCTCACCTCCGACAGGAACGTATGGCTACACCTTC. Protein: CASSPPTGTYGYTF.